The sequence of this T cell receptor (beta chain) was determined in a study of cytomegalovirus exposure and HLA in healthy donors. Broader study findings: Analysis performed later found 15,000 or so TCR beta sequences associated with HLA alleles at 0.05 false discovery rate. The study labeled 164 TCR beta chains cytomegalovirus-associated.

About this clone itself: What it recognizes is unknown.

In the PCR, 60 Vbeta and 13 Jbeta primers were used. Repertoires were generated with immunoSEQ multiplex PCR, while TCRdb's copy carries only in-frame clones and drops some. The sample holds about 160,000 clones, roughly 80% seen once. This clonotype was obtained from a man aged 30-40 years in good health and CMV-seronegative. The source material was PBMCs.

DNA for the CDR3: TGTGCCAGCAGCTTATACGGACGACAGGGGCCTGGTGAAGCTTTCTTT. Translating it yields CASSLYGRQGPGEAFF. The chain recombines TRBV11-1 with TRBJ1-1, with 8 bases fitting TRBD1. The CDR3 contains 16 residues. The germline V gene has CDR1 SGHAT and CDR2 FQDESV (reference sequence). V shed 2 bases and J 7 bases; nucleotides not matched to a gene: 12.